The T cell receptor beta chain under discussion was sequenced for a study of cytomegalovirus exposure and HLA in healthy donors. Study results and caveats: TCR beta V segments were, for the most part, productive about 87% or about 30% of the time in an earlier analysis. A later analysis associated 15,000 to 20,000 TCR beta sequences with HLA alleles at a 0.05 false discovery rate.

The CDR3 has 12 residues. CDR1 and CDR2 (germline): MNHEY, SMNVEV (reference sequence). This clone was seen more than once but under ten times. Its cognate antigen is unknown. The PCR contained 60 Vbeta and 13 Jbeta primers. Using immunoSEQ multiplex PCR, the repertoire was profiled, and TCRdb retains in-frame clones only, with some absent. This sample has about 210,000 clones, with around 82% found just once. The receptor's source is a woman aged 25-40 years in good health and CMV-seropositive. The chain combines TRBV27 with TRBJ2-5; D remains unclear. The DNA end favors TRBJ2-7, so the J call may be wrong. The sample taken for sequencing was PBMCs. Here the CDR3 DNA reads TGTGCCAGCAGTTTAGATAGCCGCGAGCAGTACTTC. This gives the protein CASSLDSREQYF.